Below are 17 T cell receptor beta chains sequenced from a single sample in a study of T cell responses to AZD1222 COVID-19 vaccine. Some clones are missing from TCRdb's copy, which holds only in-frame ones; the method was immunoSEQ multiplex PCR. The sample carries 110,000 to 150,000 clones, more than 70% recorded once. Sequencing was performed on peripheral blood, taken 28 days after the second AZD1222 dose. These receptors originate from an adult who received the AZD1222 COVID-19 vaccine.

This rearrangement joins TRBV12-3 or TRBV12-4 to TRBJ2-1; no firm D call. The V end was cut by 4 bases, the J end by 4 bases, with 8 bases between. The CDR3 sequence is 13 residues long. DNA for the CDR3: TGTGCCAGCAGTTCTGACGTTTACAATGAGCAGTTCTTC. Translating it yields CASSSDVYNEQFF.

This clone was seen just once. The chain recombines TRBV9 with TRBJ2-7; the D is unclear. Trimming pared 0 bases from V and 6 bases from J, leaving 1 base between. The germline V gene has CDR1 SGDLS and CDR2 YYNGEE. This CDR3 has 10 residues. The CDR3 loop is CASSVGEQYF. The CDR3 DNA follows: TGTGCCAGCAGCGTAGGCGAGCAGTACTTC.

This clone has a handful of counts. The V and J genes are TRBV3-1 (or the pseudogene TRBV3-2) and TRBJ1-6, with D possibly TRBD1 on 6 matching bases. Germline V gene lookup returns CDR1 LGHDT and CDR2 YNNKEL (reference sequence). Trimming took 2 bases from V and 7 from J, leaving 9 bases between them. The CDR3 covers 14 residues. DNA for the CDR3: TGTGCCAGCAGCCAATCAGGGGTCAATTCACCCCTCCACTTT. Amino acid sequence: CASSQSGVNSPLHF.

V and J are TRBV7-2 and TRBJ1-1; no clear D. Looked up from germline, CDR1 is SGHTA and CDR2 is FQGNSA. The CDR3 loop spans 13 amino acids. Deletions cut 5 bases from V and 5 bases from J, with 12 bases between. The CDR3 DNA sequence: TGTGCCAGCAGCCCGCGGGGTAGGACTGAAGCTTTCTTT. Translated: CASSPRGRTEAFF.

The rearrangement joins TRBV28 to TRBJ2-7, with D tentatively TRBD2 (6 bases). The CDR3 extends over 14 amino acids. CDR1 is MDHEN and CDR2 is SYDVKM in the germline V gene. V was shortened by 4 bases and J by 3 bases, with 13 bases between the two germline ends. The CDR3 sequence is CASSSFEGGYEQYF. As DNA, the CDR3 is TGTGCCAGCAGTTCCTTCGAGGGAGGCTACGAGCAGTACTTC.

J is TRBJ1-1 and V is TRBV5-4, with D possibly being TRBD1 (5 bases). The CDR3 consists of 14 residues. Deletions cut 4 bases from V and 1 base from J, with 11 bases between. Germline lookup yields CDR1 SGHNT and CDR2 YYREEE (reference sequence). CDR3 nucleotides: TGTGCCAGCAGCCCGAGGGGTGGGAACACTGAAGCTTTCTTT. It specifies CASSPRGGNTEAFF.

J is TRBJ1-5 and V is TRBV3-1 (or the pseudogene TRBV3-2); no reliable D call. The CDR3 consists of 15 residues. The ends were cut back, 2 bases at V and 2 bases at J, with 10 bases in the middle. Germline CDR1 LGHDT, CDR2 YNNKEL (reference sequence). The CDR3 loop is CASSQLPARNQPQHF. CDR3 bases: TGTGCCAGCAGCCAACTCCCCGCTCGCAATCAGCCCCAGCATTTT.

The chain uses TRBV10-3 and TRBJ1-1; 9 positions match TRBD1. The germline CDR1 and CDR2 sequences are ENHRY and SYGVKD. The CDR3 loop spans 15 amino acids. With 4 bases clipped from V and 2 bases from J, the junction kept 5 bases outside the gene matches. CDR3 loop: CAISGKQGANTEAFF. CDR3 DNA sequence: TGTGCCATCAGTGGAAAACAGGGGGCTAACACTGAAGCTTTCTTT.

The chain uses TRBV3-1 (or the pseudogene TRBV3-2) and TRBJ2-5; either TRBD1 or TRBD2 may fit D (5 bases each). CDR3 size: 13 residues. Trimming took 4 bases from V and 7 from J, leaving 13 bases between them. Germline V gene data show CDR1 as LGHDT and CDR2 as YNNKEL (reference sequence). DNA of the CDR3: TGTGCCAGCAGCCGGGACCTGGAAGGGACCCAGTACTTC. Protein: CASSRDLEGTQYF.

This clone was picked up one time. The CDR3: CASGGAPPGNQPQHF. For the CDR3, the DNA is TGTGCCAGCGGGGGGGCCCCTCCTGGCAATCAGCCCCAGCATTTT. This chain uses TRBV2 with TRBJ1-5; maybe TRBD1 (6 bases). Trimming removed 8 bases at V and 2 bases at J, with 16 bases between. The CDR3 runs 15 residues. Germline CDR1 is SNHLY and CDR2 is FYNNEI.

This clone appeared once. The V call is TRBV30, the J call TRBJ2-7; possible D gene TRBD1, 5 bases. The CDR3 runs to 11 residues. V lost 8 bases and J lost 2, with 10 bases in between. The germline V gene encodes CDR1 GTSNPN and CDR2 SVGIG (reference sequence). CDR3 sequence (DNA): TGTGCCCAAAAGGGGACCTACGAGCAGTACTTC. This encodes CAQKGTYEQYF.

Comments on this clone: The sample contains more than one DNA sequence encoding this CDR3. V is TRBV20-1 and J is TRBJ1-2; D not resolved. Germline V gene sequence: CDR1 DFQATT, CDR2 SNEGSKA (reference sequence). V was shortened by 3 bases and J by 4 bases, with 6 bases between the two germline ends. The CDR3 is 11 amino acids. As DNA, the CDR3 is TGCAGTGCTAGGGAGAGCTATGGCTACACCTTC. The encoded protein is CSARESYGYTF.

The genes are TRBV28 and TRBJ2-3; either TRBD1 or TRBD2 may supply D (5 bases each). The CDR3 has 15 amino acids. Between the trimmed V and J ends, which lost 5 bases and 8 bases, there was a span of 20 bases. CDR1 is MDHEN and CDR2 is SYDVKM in the germline V gene. The CDR3 DNA reads TGTGCCAGCAGTGCCTCCGGGGCTTGGGAGTCTACGCAGTATTTT. Translation gives CASSASGAWESTQYF. Full variable domain (outside the CDR3, taken from reference TRBV28 and TRBJ2-3): DVKVTQSSRYLVKRTGEKVFLECVQDMDHENMFWYRQDPGLGLRLIYFSYDVKMKEKGDIPEGYSVSREKKERFSLILESASTNQTSMYLCASSASGAWESTQYFGPGTRLTVL.

This clone has just one count. CDR3 sequence: CAWSPPKGGKTQYF. In DNA, the CDR3 is TGTGCCTGGAGCCCTCCGAAGGGGGGAAAGACCCAGTACTTC. J is TRBJ2-5 and V is TRBV30; TRBD1 or TRBD2 may be the D gene (6 bases each). V was trimmed by 3 bases and J by 6 bases, leaving 17 bases between them. Germline CDR1 GTSNPN, CDR2 SVGIG (reference sequence). The CDR3 consists of 14 residues.

This rearrangement joins TRBV2 to TRBJ2-7, with 7 bases aligning to TRBD1. The V and J ends lost 4 bases and 6 bases, in that order; junction bases with no gene match: 9. The CDR3 contains 14 residues. CDR1 is SNHLY, CDR2 FYNNEI, per germline. In DNA, the CDR3 is TGTGCCAGCAGTGCGGGACAGATGGGCGGCGAGCAGTACTTC. Translated: CASSAGQMGGEQYF.

Regarding this clone: One end of the junction is discordant with germline, which a read error may explain. The genes are TRBV7-7 and TRBJ2-7, with 7 bases matching TRBD2. CDR1 and CDR2 from the germline V gene are SSHAT and FNYEAQ (reference sequence). The CDR3 loop spans 15 amino acids. The CDR3 coding sequence is TGTGCTAGCAGCCCCTCGCTAGCGGACTCCTACGAGCAGTACTTC. Protein sequence: CASSPSLADSYEQYF.

This chain uses TRBV13 with TRBJ2-6; 8 positions match TRBD1. The CDR3 has 21 amino acids. Germline V CDR1 and CDR2: PRHDT, FYEKMQ (reference sequence). V shed 4 bases, J shed 0 bases, and the junction held 17 bases outside the gene matches. The CDR3 DNA is TGTGCCAGCAGCTCAGACACCCCCGGGACAGGCCCAAGCTCTGGGGCCAACGTCCTGACTTTC. Its translation: CASSSDTPGTGPSSGANVLTF.